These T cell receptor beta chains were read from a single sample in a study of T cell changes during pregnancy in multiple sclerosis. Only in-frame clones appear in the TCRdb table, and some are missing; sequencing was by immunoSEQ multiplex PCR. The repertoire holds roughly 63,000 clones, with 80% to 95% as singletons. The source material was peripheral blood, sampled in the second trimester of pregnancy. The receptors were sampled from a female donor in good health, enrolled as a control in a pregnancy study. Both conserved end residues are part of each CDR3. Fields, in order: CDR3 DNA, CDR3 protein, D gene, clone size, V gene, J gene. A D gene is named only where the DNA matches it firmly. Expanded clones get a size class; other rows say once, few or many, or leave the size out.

TGCGCCAGCAGACAAGACAGGTTTGCTGAAGCTTTCTTT	CASRQDRFAEAFF	NA	NA	TRBV10-2	TRBJ1-1
TGTGCCAGCAGTTTCAGTCAGGGGGCAGATACGCAGTATTTT	CASSFSQGADTQYF	TRBD1	NA	TRBV28	TRBJ2-3
TGTGCCAGCAGTAGCGGGAGTATGGATGAGCAGTTCTTC	CASSSGSMDEQFF	TRBD2	NA	TRBV7-6	TRBJ2-1
TGTGCCAGCAGCTTAGACAACAGGGGCACTGAAGCTTTCTTT	CASSLDNRGTEAFF	TRBD1	few	TRBV7-2	TRBJ1-1
TGTGCCAGCAGCGAACACCGGACAGGGGGCGGCACCGGGGAGCTGTTTTTT	CASSEHRTGGGTGELFF	TRBD1	NA	TRBV7-3	TRBJ2-2
TGTGCCAGCAGTCCCGGGGGGGCGGGAGAGACCCAGTACTTC	CASSPGGAGETQYF	TRBD2	NA	TRBV2	TRBJ2-5
TGTGCCAGCAGCGTAGAACTAGACAGGGATACGCAGTATTTT	CASSVELDRDTQYF	NA	NA	TRBV9	TRBJ2-3
TGCGCCAGCAGCTGGGGACAGGGTCGGGACACTGAAGCTTTCTTT	CASSWGQGRDTEAFF	TRBD1	NA	TRBV5-1	TRBJ1-1
TGCGCCAGCAGGGAGGATCGGGACTACGGCTACGAGCAGTACTTC	CASREDRDYGYEQYF	TRBD2	once	TRBV10-2	TRBJ2-7
TGTGCCAGCAGCTTATCGTCCGCTAGCGGGAATTACGAGCAGTACTTC	CASSLSSASGNYEQYF	TRBD2	NA	TRBV7-9	TRBJ2-7
TGTGCCAGCAGCCAGCGGGACAGTATAAGCAATCAGCCCCAGCATTTT	CASSQRDSISNQPQHF	TRBD1	NA	TRBV14	TRBJ1-5
TGTGCCATAGCGGGAGGGGGCACCGGGGAGCTGTTTTTT	CAIAGGGTGELFF	TRBD2	NA	TRBV19	TRBJ2-2
TGTGCCAGCAGCAACTCCTGGGGAGGTCAGCCCCAGCATTTT	CASSNSWGGQPQHF	NA	NA	TRBV9	TRBJ1-5
TGTGCCAGCAGTTTAAGGGGGCAAGGCTACACCTTC	CASSLRGQGYTF	TRBD1	once	TRBV28	TRBJ1-2
TGTGCCAGCAGCGAGGCAGGGTTTCCTGGCTACACCTTC	CASSEAGFPGYTF	NA	NA	TRBV9	TRBJ1-2
TGTGCCAGCAGCGTGGGACAGGGGCTATTCGGAGAGACCCAGTACTTC	CASSVGQGLFGETQYF	TRBD1	NA	TRBV5-4	TRBJ2-5
TGTGCCAGCAGCGTGGTTCAGGGGGAAGGTGGCTACACCTTC	CASSVVQGEGGYTF	TRBD1	NA	TRBV9	TRBJ1-2
TGTGCCAGCAGCAGTCAGGGGGTAGAAACTGAAGCTTTCTTT	CASSSQGVETEAFF	TRBD1	NA	TRBV5-4	TRBJ1-1
TGTGCCAGCTCACCACCGTCCACGGGGACAGATACGCAGTATTTT	CASSPPSTGTDTQYF	NA	NA	TRBV18	TRBJ2-3
TGTGCCAGCAGTTACCTCAGCTCCTACGAGCAGTACTTC	CASSYLSSYEQYF	NA	NA	TRBV6-5	TRBJ2-7
TGTGCCTCCTCCACCCGGGACAGTGAGCAGTACTTC	CASSTRDSEQYF	TRBD1	NA	TRBV19	TRBJ2-7
TGCGCCAGCAGCTTGACGCAGGGCCATGGGAACACTGAAGCTTTCTTT	CASSLTQGHGNTEAFF	NA	NA	TRBV5-1	TRBJ1-1
TGTGCCATCAGTGAGTCGGGGCCAATCACCGGGGAGCTGTTTTTT	CAISESGPITGELFF	NA	NA	TRBV10-3	TRBJ2-2
TGTGCCAGCAGTGAACCCAACGGGGGGGGCACTGAAGCTTTCTTT	CASSEPNGGGTEAFF	NA	NA	TRBV6-1	TRBJ1-1
TGCGCCAGCAGCCTGAGGACAGCGAGCTCTGGGGCCAACGTCCTGACTTTC	CASSLRTASSGANVLTF	NA	NA	TRBV5-1	TRBJ2-6
TGTGCCACCAGCAGCAGGCGGGGAGGGCCTAGAGAGCAGTACTTC	CATSSRRGGPREQYF	TRBD2	NA	TRBV15	TRBJ2-7
TGTGCCACGAAGAACGCCGGGACAGTCCTTAATCCCCAGCATTTT	CATKNAGTVLNPQHF	TRBD1	NA	TRBV2	TRBJ1-5
TGTGCCAGCTCACCATTCAGCGGGAGTGCTGAGCAGTACTTC	CASSPFSGSAEQYF	TRBD2	NA	TRBV18	TRBJ2-7
TGTGCCAGTAGTAGGCAGGCGTCCTACGAGCAGTACTTC	CASSRQASYEQYF	NA	NA	TRBV19	TRBJ2-7